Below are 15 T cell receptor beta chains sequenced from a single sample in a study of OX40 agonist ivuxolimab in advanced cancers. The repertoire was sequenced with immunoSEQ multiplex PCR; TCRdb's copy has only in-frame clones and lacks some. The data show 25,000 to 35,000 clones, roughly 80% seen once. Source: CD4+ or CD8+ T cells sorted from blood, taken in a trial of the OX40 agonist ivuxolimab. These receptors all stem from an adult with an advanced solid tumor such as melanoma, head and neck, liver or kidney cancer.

The CDR3 sequence: CASSQVYGVQETQYF. The CDR3 DNA reads as TGCGCCAGCAGCCAAGTCTACGGGGTCCAAGAGACCCAGTACTTC. V gene TRBV4-1 combines with J gene TRBJ2-5; maybe TRBD2 (5 bases). The V end was cut by 1 base, the J end by 1 base, with 10 bases between. Germline lookup yields CDR1 MGHRA and CDR2 YSYEKL. The CDR3 extends over 15 amino acids.

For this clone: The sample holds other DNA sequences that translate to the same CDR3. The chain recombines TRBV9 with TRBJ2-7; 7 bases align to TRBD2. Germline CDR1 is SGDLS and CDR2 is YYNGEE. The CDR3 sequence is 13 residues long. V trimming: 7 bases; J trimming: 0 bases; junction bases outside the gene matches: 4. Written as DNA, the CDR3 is TGTGCCAGCGGGGAGGGGAGCTCCTACGAGCAGTACTTC. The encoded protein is CASGEGSSYEQYF.

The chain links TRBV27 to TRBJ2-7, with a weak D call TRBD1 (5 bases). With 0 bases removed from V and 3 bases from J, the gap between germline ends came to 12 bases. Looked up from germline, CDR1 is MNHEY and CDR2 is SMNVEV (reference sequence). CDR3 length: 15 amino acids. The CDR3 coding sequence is TGTGCCAGCAGTTTATCAGGGGAACCGAACTACGAGCAGTACTTC. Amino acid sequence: CASSLSGEPNYEQYF.

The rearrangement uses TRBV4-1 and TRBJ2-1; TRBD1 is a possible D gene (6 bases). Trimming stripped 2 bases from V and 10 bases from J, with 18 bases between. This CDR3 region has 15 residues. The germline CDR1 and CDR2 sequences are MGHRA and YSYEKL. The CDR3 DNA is TGCGCCAGCAGCCAAAGGGTTACAGGGACACGGGAGCAGTTCTTC. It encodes CASSQRVTGTREQFF.

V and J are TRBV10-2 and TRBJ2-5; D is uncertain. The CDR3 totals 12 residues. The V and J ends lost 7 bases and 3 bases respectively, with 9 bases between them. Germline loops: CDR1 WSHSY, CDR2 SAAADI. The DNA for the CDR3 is TGCGCCAGCACCCCGGACGAAGAGACCCAGTACTTC. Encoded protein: CASTPDEETQYF.

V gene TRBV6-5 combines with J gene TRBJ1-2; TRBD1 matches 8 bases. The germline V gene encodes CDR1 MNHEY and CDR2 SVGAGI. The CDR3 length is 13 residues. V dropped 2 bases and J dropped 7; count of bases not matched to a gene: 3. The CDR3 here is CASSYGTGSGYTF. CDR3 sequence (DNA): TGTGCCAGCAGTTACGGGACAGGTTCTGGCTACACCTTC.

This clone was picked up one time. In nucleotides, the CDR3 is TGTGCCAGCAGTTTCTCGAGTTACGAGCAGTACTTC. Its protein is CASSFSSYEQYF. The genes are TRBV28 and TRBJ2-7; no clear D gene. CDR3 length equals 12 residues. Per germline, CDR1 MDHEN and CDR2 SYDVKM. The germline V and J ends were trimmed by 3 bases and 4 bases, with 7 bases remaining between them.

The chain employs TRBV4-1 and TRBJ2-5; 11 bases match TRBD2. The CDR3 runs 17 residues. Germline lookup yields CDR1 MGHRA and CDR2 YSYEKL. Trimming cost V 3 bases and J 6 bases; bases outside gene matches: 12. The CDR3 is CASSHRGPGLAEKTQYF. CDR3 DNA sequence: TGCGCCAGCAGCCACCGAGGACCGGGACTAGCGGAAAAGACCCAGTACTTC.

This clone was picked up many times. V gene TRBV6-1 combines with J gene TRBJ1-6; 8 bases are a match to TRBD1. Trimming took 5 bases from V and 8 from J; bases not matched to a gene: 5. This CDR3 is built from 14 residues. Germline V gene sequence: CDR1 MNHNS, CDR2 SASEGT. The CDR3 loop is CASSLGTGDSPLHF. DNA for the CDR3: TGTGCCAGCAGTCTAGGGACAGGTGATTCACCCCTCCACTTT.

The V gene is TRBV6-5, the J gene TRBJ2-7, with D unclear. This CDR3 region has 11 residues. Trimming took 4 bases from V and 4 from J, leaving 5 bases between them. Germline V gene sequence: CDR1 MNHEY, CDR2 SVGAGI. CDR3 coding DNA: TGTGCCAGCAGTTCCTATTACGAGCAGTACTTC. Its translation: CASSSYYEQYF.

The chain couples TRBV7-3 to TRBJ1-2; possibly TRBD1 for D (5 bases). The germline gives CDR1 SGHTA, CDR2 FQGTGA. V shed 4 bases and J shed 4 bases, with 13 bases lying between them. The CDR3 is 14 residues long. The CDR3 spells CASSWAVGGYGYTF. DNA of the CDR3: TGTGCCAGCAGCTGGGCCGTGGGGGGCTATGGCTACACCTTC. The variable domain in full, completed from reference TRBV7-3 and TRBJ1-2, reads GAGVSQTPSNKVTEKGKYVELRCDPISGHTALYWYRQSLGQGPEFLIYFQGTGAADDSGLPNDRFFAVRPEGSVSTLKIQRTERGDSAVYLCASSWAVGGYGYTFGSGTRLTVV.

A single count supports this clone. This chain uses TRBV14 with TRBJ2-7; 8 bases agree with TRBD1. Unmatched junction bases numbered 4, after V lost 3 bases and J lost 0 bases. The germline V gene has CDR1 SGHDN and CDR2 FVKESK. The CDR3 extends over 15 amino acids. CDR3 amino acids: CASSHRTGFSYEQYF. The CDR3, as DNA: TGTGCCAGCAGCCACCGGACAGGGTTCTCCTACGAGCAGTACTTC.

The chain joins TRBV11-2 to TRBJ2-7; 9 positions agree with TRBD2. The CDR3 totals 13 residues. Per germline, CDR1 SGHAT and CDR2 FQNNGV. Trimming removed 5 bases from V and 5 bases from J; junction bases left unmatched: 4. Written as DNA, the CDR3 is TGTGCCAGCAGCCTTAGCGGGAGCCACGAGCAGTACTTC. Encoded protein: CASSLSGSHEQYF.

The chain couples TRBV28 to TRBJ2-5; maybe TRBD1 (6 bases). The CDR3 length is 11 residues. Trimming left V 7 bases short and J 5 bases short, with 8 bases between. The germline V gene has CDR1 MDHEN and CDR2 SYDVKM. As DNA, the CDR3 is TGTGCCAGCACCACAGGGGAGACCCAGTACTTC. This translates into CASTTGETQYF. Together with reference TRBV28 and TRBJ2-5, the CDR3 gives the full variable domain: DVKVTQSSRYLVKRTGEKVFLECVQDMDHENMFWYRQDPGLGLRLIYFSYDVKMKEKGDIPEGYSVSREKKERFSLILESASTNQTSMYLCASTTGETQYFGPGTRLLVL.

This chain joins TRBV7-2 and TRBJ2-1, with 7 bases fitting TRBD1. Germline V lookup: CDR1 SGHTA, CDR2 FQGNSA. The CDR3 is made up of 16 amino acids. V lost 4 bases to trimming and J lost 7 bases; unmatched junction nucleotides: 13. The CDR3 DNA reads TGTGCCAGCAGCTACAGACAGGGCGCCACTGGGAATGAGCAGTTCTTC. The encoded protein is CASSYRQGATGNEQFF.